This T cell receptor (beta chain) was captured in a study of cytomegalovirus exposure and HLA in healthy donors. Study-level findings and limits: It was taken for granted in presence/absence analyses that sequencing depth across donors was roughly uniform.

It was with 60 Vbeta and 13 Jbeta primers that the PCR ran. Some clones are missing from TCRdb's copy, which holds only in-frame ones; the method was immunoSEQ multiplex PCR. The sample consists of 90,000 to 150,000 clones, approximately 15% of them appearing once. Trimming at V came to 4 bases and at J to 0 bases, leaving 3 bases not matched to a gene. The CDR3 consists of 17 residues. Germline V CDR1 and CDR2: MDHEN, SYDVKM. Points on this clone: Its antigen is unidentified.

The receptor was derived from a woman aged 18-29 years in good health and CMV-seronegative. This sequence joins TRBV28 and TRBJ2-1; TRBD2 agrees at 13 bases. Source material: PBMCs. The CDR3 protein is CASSSGTSGTSYNEQFF. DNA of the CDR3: TGTGCCAGCAGTTCCGGGACTAGCGGGACCTCCTACAATGAGCAGTTCTTC.